Described below is a single T cell receptor (beta chain) sequence and its context. Its antigen is not identified. Data came from immunoSEQ multiplex PCR; TCRdb stores just in-frame clones and leaves some out. The sample lists under 150,000 clones, around 88% occurring once. The germline V gene has CDR1 SGHTA and CDR2 FQGTGA. The germline V and J ends were trimmed by 0 bases and 5 bases, with 10 bases remaining between them. The CDR3 consists of 14 residues. This record comes from a study of T cell responses to AZD1222 COVID-19 vaccine. Study-level background: Second doses were pooled across both intervals (about 4 or about 12 weeks). Overall study findings and caveats: Seropositivity was recorded at baseline in only a handful of AZD1222 recipients. Spike was spanned by vaccine-associated CD4 TCRs, with dominance at 160-218 and 743-854.

The sequenced sample was peripheral blood, obtained on day 0 of AZD1222 vaccination. The genes are TRBV7-3 and TRBJ2-5, with D perhaps matching TRBD2 (5 bases). The TCR originated in an adult in good health. This chain's CDR3 is CASSLTSTGETQYF. The CDR3 DNA reads as TGTGCCAGCAGCTTAACTAGCACGGGGGAGACCCAGTACTTC.